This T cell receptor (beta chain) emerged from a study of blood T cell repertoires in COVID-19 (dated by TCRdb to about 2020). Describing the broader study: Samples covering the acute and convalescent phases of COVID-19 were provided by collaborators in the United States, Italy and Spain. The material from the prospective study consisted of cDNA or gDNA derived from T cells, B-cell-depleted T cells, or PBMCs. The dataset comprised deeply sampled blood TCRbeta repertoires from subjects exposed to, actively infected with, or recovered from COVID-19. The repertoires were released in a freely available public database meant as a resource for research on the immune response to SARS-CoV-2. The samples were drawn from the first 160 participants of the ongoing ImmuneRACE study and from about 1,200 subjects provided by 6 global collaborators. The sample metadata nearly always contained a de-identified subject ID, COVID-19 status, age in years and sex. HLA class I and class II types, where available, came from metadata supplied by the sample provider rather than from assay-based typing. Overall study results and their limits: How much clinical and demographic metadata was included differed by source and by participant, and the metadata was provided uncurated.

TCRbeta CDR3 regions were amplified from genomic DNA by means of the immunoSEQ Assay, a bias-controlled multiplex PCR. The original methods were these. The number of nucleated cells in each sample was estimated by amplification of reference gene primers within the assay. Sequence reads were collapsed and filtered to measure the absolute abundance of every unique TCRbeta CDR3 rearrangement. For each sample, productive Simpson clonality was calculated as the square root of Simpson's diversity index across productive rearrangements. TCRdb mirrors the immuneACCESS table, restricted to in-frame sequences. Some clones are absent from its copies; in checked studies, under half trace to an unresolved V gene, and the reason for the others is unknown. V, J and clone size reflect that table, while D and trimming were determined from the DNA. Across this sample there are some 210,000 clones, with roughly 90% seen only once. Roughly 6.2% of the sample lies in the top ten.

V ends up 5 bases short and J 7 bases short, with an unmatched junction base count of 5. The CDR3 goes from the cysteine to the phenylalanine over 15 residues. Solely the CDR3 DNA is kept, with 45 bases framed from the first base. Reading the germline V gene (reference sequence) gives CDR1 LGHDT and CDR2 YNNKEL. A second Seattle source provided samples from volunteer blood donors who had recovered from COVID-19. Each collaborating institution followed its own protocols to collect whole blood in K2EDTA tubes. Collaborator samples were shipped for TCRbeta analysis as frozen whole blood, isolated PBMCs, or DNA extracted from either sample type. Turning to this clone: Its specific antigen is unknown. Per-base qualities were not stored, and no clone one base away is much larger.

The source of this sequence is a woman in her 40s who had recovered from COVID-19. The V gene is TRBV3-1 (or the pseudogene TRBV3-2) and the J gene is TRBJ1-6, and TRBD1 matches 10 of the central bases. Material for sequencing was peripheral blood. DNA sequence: TGTGCCAGCAGCTGGGGACAGGGGAACAATTCACCCCTCCACTTT. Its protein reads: CASSWGQGNNSPLHF.